This T cell receptor beta chain comes out of a study of shared clonotypes between healthy human individuals. General study findings and limits: Memory subsets generally showed smaller estimated richness than naive subsets did.

In the case of this clone: Its cognate antigen is unknown.

Data came from immunoSEQ multiplex PCR; TCRdb stores just in-frame clones and leaves some out. Counted here are about 600,000 clones, approximately 97% occurring once; the ten biggest clones make up less than 0.065%. This CDR3 contains 14 residues. Germline V gene lookup returns CDR1 MNHEY and CDR2 SVGAGI. Trimming cost V 6 bases and J 1 base, with 11 bases left between them. Material for sequencing was naive CD4+ T cells sorted from blood. Subset described: CD45RA+ positively selected. The chain recombines TRBV6-5 with TRBJ2-3; D may be TRBD2 (6 bases). The receptor's source is a woman between 25 and 40 years old in good health. CDR3 sequence: CASSFASGTDTQYF. The CDR3 bases are TGTGCCAGCAGCTTTGCTAGCGGCACAGATACGCAGTATTTT.